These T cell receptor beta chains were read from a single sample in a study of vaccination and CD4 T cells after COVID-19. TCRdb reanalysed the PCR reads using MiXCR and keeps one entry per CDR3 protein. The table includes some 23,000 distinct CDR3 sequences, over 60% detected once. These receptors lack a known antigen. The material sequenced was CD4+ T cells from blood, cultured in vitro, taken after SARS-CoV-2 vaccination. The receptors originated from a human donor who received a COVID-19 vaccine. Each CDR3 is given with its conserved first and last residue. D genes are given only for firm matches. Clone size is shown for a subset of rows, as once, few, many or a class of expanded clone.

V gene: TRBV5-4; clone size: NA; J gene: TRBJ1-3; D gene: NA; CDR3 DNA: TGTGCCAGCAGCTTCGGAGTGGGCAGGGGATCTGGAAACACCATATATTTT; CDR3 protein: CASSFGVGRGSGNTIYF
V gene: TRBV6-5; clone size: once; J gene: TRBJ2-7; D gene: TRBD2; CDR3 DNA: TGTGCCAGCAGTTATTATGGGACTAGCGGTGCCTACGAGCAGTACTTC; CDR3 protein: CASSYYGTSGAYEQYF
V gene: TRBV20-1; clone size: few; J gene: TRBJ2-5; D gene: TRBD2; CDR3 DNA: TGCAGTGCTAGAGACCCGGGGACTAGCGATAAAGAGACCCAGTACTTC; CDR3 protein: CSARDPGTSDKETQYF
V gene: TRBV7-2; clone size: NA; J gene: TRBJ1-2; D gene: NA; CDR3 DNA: TGTGCCAGCAGGTGGGATAACTATGGCTACACCTTC; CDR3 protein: CASRWDNYGYTF
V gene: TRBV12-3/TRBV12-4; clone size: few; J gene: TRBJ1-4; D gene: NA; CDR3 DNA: TGTGCCAGCAGTTCGAGGCGTGGTGAAAAACTGTTTTTT; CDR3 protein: CASSSRRGEKLFF
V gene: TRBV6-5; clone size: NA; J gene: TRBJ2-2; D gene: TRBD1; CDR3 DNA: TGTGCCAGCAGTTACGGGCAGGGGGCCGGGGAGCTGTTTTTT; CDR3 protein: CASSYGQGAGELFF
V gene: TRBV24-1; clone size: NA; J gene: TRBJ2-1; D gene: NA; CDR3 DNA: TGTGCCACCAGTGATCACAATGAGCAGTTCTTC; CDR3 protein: CATSDHNEQFF
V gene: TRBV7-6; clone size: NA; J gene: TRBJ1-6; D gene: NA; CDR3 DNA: TGTGCCAGCAGCTCCGAGTCCAGGGTAACTAATTCACCCCTCCACTTT; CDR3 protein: CASSSESRVTNSPLHF
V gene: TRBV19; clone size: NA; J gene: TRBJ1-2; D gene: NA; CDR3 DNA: TGTGCCAGTAGTATACCCGGGCTAAACGGCGGCTACACCTTC; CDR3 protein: CASSIPGLNGGYTF
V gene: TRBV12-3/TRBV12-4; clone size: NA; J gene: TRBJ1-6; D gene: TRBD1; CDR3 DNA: TGTGCCAGCAGTAGGACAGGGTGGGGAAGCTCCTATAATTCACCCCTCCACTTT; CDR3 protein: CASSRTGWGSSYNSPLHF
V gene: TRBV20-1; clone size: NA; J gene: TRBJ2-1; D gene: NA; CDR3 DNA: TGCAGTGCTAGAAGGACCGAGGATGAGCAGTTCTTC; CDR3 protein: CSARRTEDEQFF
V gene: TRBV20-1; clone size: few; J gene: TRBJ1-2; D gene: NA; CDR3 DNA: TGCAGTGCTAGAGAAAGACAAGGTCCTGGCTACACCTTC; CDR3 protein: CSARERQGPGYTF
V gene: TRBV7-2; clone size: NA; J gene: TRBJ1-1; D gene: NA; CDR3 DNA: TGTGCCAGCAGCTTATTAGGGGGGGACACTGAAGCTTTCTTT; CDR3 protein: CASSLLGGDTEAFF
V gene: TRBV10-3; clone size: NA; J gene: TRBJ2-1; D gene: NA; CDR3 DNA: TGTGCCATCAAACGACAGGGACTCTCCTACAATGAGCAGTTCTTC; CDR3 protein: CAIKRQGLSYNEQFF
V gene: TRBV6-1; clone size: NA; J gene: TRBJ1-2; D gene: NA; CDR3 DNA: TGTGCCAGCAGTGAAGCATCCGAGCATGGCTACACCTTC; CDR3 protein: CASSEASEHGYTF
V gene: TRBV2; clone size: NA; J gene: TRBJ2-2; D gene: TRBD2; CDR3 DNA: TGTGCCAGCGGTCTTGGCGGGGGGGCCGGGGAGCTGTTTTTT; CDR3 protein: CASGLGGGAGELFF
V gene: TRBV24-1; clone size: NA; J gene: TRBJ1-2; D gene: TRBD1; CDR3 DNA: TGTGCCACCAGTGATTTCCGGACAGGGGACGGCTACACCTTC; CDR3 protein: CATSDFRTGDGYTF
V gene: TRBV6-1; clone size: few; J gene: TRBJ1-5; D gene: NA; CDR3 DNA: TGTGCCAGCAGTGAGAGGGGAAATCAGCCCCAGCATTTT; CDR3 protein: CASSERGNQPQHF
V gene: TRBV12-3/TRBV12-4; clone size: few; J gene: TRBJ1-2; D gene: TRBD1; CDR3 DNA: TGTGCCAGCAGTCCGCCCCGACAGGGAAGGGGCAATGGCTACACCTTC; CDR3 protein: CASSPPRQGRGNGYTF
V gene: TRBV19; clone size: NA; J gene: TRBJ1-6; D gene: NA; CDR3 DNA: TGTGCCAGTAGTATAGACCCCCACTCACGCGGTGGTTCACCCCTCCACTTT; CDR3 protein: CASSIDPHSRGGSPLHF
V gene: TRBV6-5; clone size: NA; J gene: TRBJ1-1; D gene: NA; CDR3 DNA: TGTGCCAACAGTTACGGGGGGAACACTGAAGCTTTCTTT; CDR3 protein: CANSYGGNTEAFF
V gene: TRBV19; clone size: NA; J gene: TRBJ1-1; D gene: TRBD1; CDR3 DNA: TGTGCCAGTAGTATGAGAAGGACAGGGACTGAAGCTTTCTTT; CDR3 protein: CASSMRRTGTEAFF
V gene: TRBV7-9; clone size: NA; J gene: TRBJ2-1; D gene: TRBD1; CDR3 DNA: TGTGCCAGCAGCCATCGTCCCCTGGGACAGGGAAGATCGGCAAGGAATGAGCAGTTCTTC; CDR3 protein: CASSHRPLGQGRSARNEQFF
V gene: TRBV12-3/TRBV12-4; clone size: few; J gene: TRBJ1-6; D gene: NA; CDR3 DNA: TGTGCCAGCGGGGCAGGGCGGGGTTCACCCCTCCACTTT; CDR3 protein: CASGAGRGSPLHF
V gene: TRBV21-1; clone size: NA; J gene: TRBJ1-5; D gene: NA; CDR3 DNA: TGTGCCAGCAGCAAAGGACTGGCAGCGAGCAATCAGCCCCAGCATTTT; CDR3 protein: CASSKGLAASNQPQHF
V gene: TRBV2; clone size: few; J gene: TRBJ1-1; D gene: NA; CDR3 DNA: TGTGCCAGCAGTGTAACAGGGAACACTGAAGCTTTCTTT; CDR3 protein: CASSVTGNTEAFF
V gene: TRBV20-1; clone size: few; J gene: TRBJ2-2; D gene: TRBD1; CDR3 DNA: TGCAGTGCTAGGGGGGGACAGGGCCACACCGGGGAGCTGTTTTTT; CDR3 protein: CSARGGQGHTGELFF
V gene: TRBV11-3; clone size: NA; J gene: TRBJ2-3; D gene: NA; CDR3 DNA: TGTGCCAGCAGCTTAGCCCGGGGGACAGATACGCAGTATTTT; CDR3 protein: CASSLARGTDTQYF
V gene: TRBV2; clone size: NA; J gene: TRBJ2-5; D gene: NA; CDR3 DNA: TGTGCCAGCAGTGTCCTAGAGACCCAGTACTTC; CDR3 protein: CASSVLETQYF
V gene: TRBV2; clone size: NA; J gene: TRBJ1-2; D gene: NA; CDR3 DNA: TGTGCCAGCTCCCGAGGCCGGGATAACTATGGCTACACCTTC; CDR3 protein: CASSRGRDNYGYTF
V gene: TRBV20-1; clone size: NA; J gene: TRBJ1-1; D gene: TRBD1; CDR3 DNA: TGCAGTGCAGGGACAGGGGGCACTGAAGCTTTCTTT; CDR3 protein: CSAGTGGTEAFF
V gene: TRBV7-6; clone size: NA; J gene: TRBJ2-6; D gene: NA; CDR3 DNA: TGTGCCAGCAGCTTAGGGGTTTACTCTGGGGCCAACGTCCTGACTTTC; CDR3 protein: CASSLGVYSGANVLTF
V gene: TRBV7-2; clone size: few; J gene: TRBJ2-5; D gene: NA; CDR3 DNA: TGTGCCAGCAGCTTAGGAAGGACTAACCTCCAGGGGACCCAGTACTTC; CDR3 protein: CASSLGRTNLQGTQYF
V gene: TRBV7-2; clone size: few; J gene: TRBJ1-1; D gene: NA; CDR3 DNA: TGTGCCAGCAGACCTACGCGGGGGAACACTGAAGCTTTCTTT; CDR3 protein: CASRPTRGNTEAFF
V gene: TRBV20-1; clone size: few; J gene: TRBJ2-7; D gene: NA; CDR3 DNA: TGCAGTGCCCACAGGCCAGGGGTCGAAATCTACGAGCAGTACTTC; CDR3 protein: CSAHRPGVEIYEQYF
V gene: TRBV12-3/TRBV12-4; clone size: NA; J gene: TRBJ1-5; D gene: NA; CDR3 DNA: TGTGCCAGCAGTTTGGCAGGCAGCAATCAGCCCCAGCATTTT; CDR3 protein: CASSLAGSNQPQHF
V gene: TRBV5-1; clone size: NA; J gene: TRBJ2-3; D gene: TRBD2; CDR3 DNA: TGCGCCAGCAGCTTGGATGCAGCGGGGGGGCCAGATACGCAGTATTTT; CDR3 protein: CASSLDAAGGPDTQYF
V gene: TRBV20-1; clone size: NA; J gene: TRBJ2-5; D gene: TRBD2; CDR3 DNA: TGCAGTGCTAGTCCGCTAGCGGGATTCCTCCAAGAGACCCAGTACTTC; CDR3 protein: CSASPLAGFLQETQYF
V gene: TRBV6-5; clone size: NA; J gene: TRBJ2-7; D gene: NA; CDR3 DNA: TGTGCCAGCAGTTACCGCGGGTACGAGCAGTACTTC; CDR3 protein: CASSYRGYEQYF
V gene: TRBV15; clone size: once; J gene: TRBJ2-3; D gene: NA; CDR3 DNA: TGTGCCACCAGCAGACCTAGAGCAGATACGCAGTATTTT; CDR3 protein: CATSRPRADTQYF
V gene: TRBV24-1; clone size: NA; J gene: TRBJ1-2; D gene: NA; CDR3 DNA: TGTGCCACCAGTGATTTGGGCGCGGGAGGCTACACCTTC; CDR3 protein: CATSDLGAGGYTF
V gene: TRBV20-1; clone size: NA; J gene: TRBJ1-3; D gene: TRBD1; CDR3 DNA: TGCAGTGCTTACGACAGGGACGACTCTGGAAACACCATATATTTT; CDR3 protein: CSAYDRDDSGNTIYF
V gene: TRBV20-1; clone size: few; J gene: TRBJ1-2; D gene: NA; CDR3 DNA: TGCAGTGCTAGAGATTGGGCTAATACCGGGACACAATACGGGAGGTTCTATGGCTACACCTTC; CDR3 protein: CSARDWANTGTQYGRFYGYTF
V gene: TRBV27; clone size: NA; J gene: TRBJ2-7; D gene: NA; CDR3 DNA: TGTGCCAGCATCCACCTAATCGCGGGCGGGGCGAGCTCCTACGAGCAGTACTTC; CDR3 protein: CASIHLIAGGASSYEQYF
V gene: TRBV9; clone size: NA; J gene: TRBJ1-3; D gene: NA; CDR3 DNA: TGTGCCAGCAGCCCCCTGGGACGGAGCCCCTCTGGAAACACCATATATTTT; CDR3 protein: CASSPLGRSPSGNTIYF
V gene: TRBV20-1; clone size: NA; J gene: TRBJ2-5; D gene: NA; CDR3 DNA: TGCAGTGCTCACTTCCGTCAAGAGACCCAGTACTTC; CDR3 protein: CSAHFRQETQYF
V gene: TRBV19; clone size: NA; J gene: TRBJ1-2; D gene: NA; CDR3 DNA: TGTGCCAGTAGGGAAGATTATCGGCAGGTTCATGGCTACACCTTC; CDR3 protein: CASREDYRQVHGYTF
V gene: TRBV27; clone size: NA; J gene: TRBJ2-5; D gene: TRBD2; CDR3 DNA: TGTGCCAGCAGTCAGCGGGGGAGGAACCAAGAGACCCAGTACTTC; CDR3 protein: CASSQRGRNQETQYF
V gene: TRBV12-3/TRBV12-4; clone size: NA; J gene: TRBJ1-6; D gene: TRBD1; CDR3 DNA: TGTGCCAGCACCCCAGGCGGGTGGGGACAGGGAGTTTCACCCTTCCACTTT; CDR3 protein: CASTPGGWGQGVSPFHF
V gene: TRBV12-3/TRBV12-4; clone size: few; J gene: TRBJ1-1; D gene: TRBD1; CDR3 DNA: TGTGCCAGCAGTCCGCGGACAGGGGGCGCTGAAGCTTTCTTT; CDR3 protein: CASSPRTGGAEAFF
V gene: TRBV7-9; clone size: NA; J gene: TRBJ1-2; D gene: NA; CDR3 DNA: TGTGCCAGCAGCTTAGACGGCCAGTTCTATGGCTACACCTTC; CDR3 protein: CASSLDGQFYGYTF
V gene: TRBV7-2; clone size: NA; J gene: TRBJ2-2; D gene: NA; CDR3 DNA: TGTGCCAGCAGCTCCCTGGCCGGGGAGCTGTTTTTT; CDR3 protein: CASSSLAGELFF
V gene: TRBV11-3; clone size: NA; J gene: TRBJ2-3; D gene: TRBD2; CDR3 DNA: TGTGCCAGCAGTCTCCCGGGACTAGGTACGCAGTATTTT; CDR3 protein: CASSLPGLGTQYF
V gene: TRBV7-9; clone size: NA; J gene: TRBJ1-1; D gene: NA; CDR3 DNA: TGTGCCAGCAGTCGAATCAGGGGTAAGCGGACTGAAGCTTTCTTT; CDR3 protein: CASSRIRGKRTEAFF
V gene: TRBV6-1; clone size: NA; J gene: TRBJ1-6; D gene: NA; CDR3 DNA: TGTGCCAGCAGCATACTGGGTCCGGATAATTCACCCCTCCACTTT; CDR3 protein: CASSILGPDNSPLHF
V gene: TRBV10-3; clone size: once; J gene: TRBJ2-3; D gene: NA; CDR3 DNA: TGTGCCATCAGTGAGGCAGATACGCAGTATTTT; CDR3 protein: CAISEADTQYF
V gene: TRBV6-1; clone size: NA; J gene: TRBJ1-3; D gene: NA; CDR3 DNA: TGTGCCAGCAGGGGGGCAGGAAACACCATATATTTT; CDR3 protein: CASRGAGNTIYF
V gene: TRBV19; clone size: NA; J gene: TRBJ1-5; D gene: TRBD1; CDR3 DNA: TGTGCCAGTAGTTCCTGGACAGGGGTGAGCAATCAGCCCCAGCATTTT; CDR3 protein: CASSSWTGVSNQPQHF